This TCR beta chain was sequenced for a study of cytomegalovirus exposure and HLA in healthy donors. Findings and limits, study-wide: Cytomegalovirus-associated status was assigned to 150 or so TCR beta chains. Data from an earlier analysis indicated that most TCR beta V segments were productive either about 87% or about 30% of the time. When a later analysis compared HLA-associated TCR beta chains with equally common others, the HLA-associated chains turned out to be more clonally expanded and to have lower generation probabilities. In a later analysis, an Asian-associated ancestry cluster reportedly showed fewer N-insertions than the 666-donor mean.

PCR primers comprised 60 Vbeta and 13 Jbeta primers. Here immunoSEQ multiplex PCR was the method, and the copy in TCRdb shows in-frame clones only, minus some. The profile shows some 91,000 clones, approximately 76% of them singletons. Comment on this clone: Its specificity is unknown.

Per germline, CDR1 MNHNS and CDR2 SASEGT. V shed 6 bases, J shed 2 bases, and the junction held 0 bases outside the gene matches. CDR3 size: 13 residues. The receptor was isolated from a man aged 40-49 years in good health and CMV-seropositive. V and J are TRBV6-1 and TRBJ1-5; TRBD1 aligns across 8 bases. Material: PBMCs. CDR3 amino acids: CASRQGGNQPQHF. The CDR3, as DNA: TGTGCCAGCAGACAGGGGGGCAATCAGCCCCAGCATTTT.